Following are 26 T cell receptor beta chains from one sample sequenced in a study of OX40 agonist ivuxolimab in advanced cancers. TCRdb's table, derived via immunoSEQ multiplex PCR, lists solely in-frame clones and lacks some. The sample yields under 85,000 clones, around 86% seen once. This sample comprised CD4+ or CD8+ T cells sorted from blood, obtained in a trial of the OX40 agonist ivuxolimab. These receptor sequences come from an adult with an advanced solid tumor such as melanoma, head and neck, liver or kidney cancer.

CDR3 bases: TGTGCCAGCTCACCACCGATGGGGAGCGAGACCCAGTACTTC. Translated: CASSPPMGSETQYF. The chain is built from TRBV18 and TRBJ2-5; a possible D gene is TRBD2 (5 bases). The CDR3 consists of 14 residues. Germline CDR1 and CDR2: KGHSH and LQKENI. V lost 0 bases to trimming and J lost 5 bases, with 10 bases between them.

The table lists this clone with a few counts. This chain links TRBV5-1 with TRBJ2-7; 10 bases align to TRBD1. The V segment lost 0 bases and the J segment 5 bases; nucleotides outside the gene matches: 5. CDR1 is SGHRS, CDR2 YFSETQ, per germline. The CDR3 spans 15 residues. Here the CDR3 reads CASSLGGQGSNEQYF. In DNA form, the CDR3 reads TGCGCCAGCAGCTTGGGGGGACAGGGGTCCAACGAGCAGTACTTC.

This clone was counted once. The chain links TRBV28 to TRBJ2-1, with 11 bases aligning to TRBD1. Germline V CDR1 and CDR2: MDHEN, SYDVKM. The ends lost 6 bases at V and 1 base at J; junction bases unmatched: 8. The CDR3 covers 17 residues. CDR3 sequence reads: CASRPAWDRGSYNEQFF. The CDR3 DNA reads TGTGCCAGCAGGCCTGCATGGGACAGGGGGTCCTACAATGAGCAGTTCTTC. Combining the CDR3 with reference TRBV28 and TRBJ2-1 gives the whole variable domain DVKVTQSSRYLVKRTGEKVFLECVQDMDHENMFWYRQDPGLGLRLIYFSYDVKMKEKGDIPEGYSVSREKKERFSLILESASTNQTSMYLCASRPAWDRGSYNEQFFGPGTRLTVL.

This chain uses TRBV2 with TRBJ2-5, with D unclear. This CDR3 is 11 amino acids long. Germline lookup yields CDR1 SNHLY and CDR2 FYNNEI. With 3 bases removed from V and 5 bases from J, the gap between germline ends came to 4 bases. The CDR3 reads CASSDFETQYF. Written as DNA, the CDR3 is TGTGCCAGCAGTGATTTCGAGACCCAGTACTTC.

J is TRBJ2-7 and V is TRBV28, with TRBD1 identical over 8 bases. CDR3 size: 12 residues. The germline gives CDR1 MDHEN, CDR2 SYDVKM. J was trimmed by 5 bases and V by 10 bases; bases with no gene match: 7. The CDR3 nucleotides read TGTGCCACTTACAGGGGGAACAACGAGCAGTACTTC. Its translation: CATYRGNNEQYF. Supplemented by reference TRBV28 and TRBJ2-7, the full variable domain reads DVKVTQSSRYLVKRTGEKVFLECVQDMDHENMFWYRQDPGLGLRLIYFSYDVKMKEKGDIPEGYSVSREKKERFSLILESASTNQTSMYLCATYRGNNEQYFGPGTRLTVT.

The chain uses TRBV28 and TRBJ1-1; 8 positions agree with TRBD1. CDR1 is MDHEN, CDR2 SYDVKM, per germline. Trimming removed 3 bases from V and 0 bases from J; junction bases left unmatched: 9. This CDR3 has 17 amino acids. CDR3 in amino acids: CASSFEGRGLMNTEAFF. In DNA form, the CDR3 reads TGTGCCAGCAGTTTCGAAGGCAGGGGGCTCATGAACACTGAAGCTTTCTTT.

This clone was counted a single time. Within the sample, other DNA sequences also encode this same CDR3. V and J are TRBV13 and TRBJ2-7, with D maybe TRBD1 (6 bases). V lost 0 bases, J lost 4 bases, and 13 bases lay in between. From germline, CDR1 is PRHDT and CDR2 FYEKMQ (reference sequence). The CDR3 extends over 15 amino acids. CDR3 sequence (DNA): TGTGCCAGCAGCTTAGGGTGGGACAATAGTTACGAGCAGTACTTC. This encodes CASSLGWDNSYEQYF.

This chain uses TRBV5-4 with TRBJ1-5; no reliable D call. Per germline, CDR1 SGHNT and CDR2 YYREEE (reference sequence). CDR3 length equals 12 residues. Trimming shortened V by 0 bases and J by 7 bases, and 5 bases separated the two germline ends. CDR3 sequence reads: CASSLAGQPQHF. CDR3 bases: TGTGCCAGCAGCTTGGCCGGCCAGCCCCAGCATTTT.

The chain employs TRBV11-2 and TRBJ2-2, with TRBD2 matching 7 bases. The CDR3 totals 15 residues. After removal of 4 bases from V and 6 bases from J, the junction contained 8 bases not matched to a gene. CDR1 SGHAT and CDR2 FQNNGV come from the germline V gene. The CDR3 DNA follows: TGTGCCAGCAGCTCCAAGCGGGATTTCCCCGGGGAGCTGTTTTTT. It yields the protein CASSSKRDFPGELFF.

The gene calls are TRBV6-6 and TRBJ2-7, with D possibly being TRBD1 (6 bases). The ends were cut back, 6 bases at V and 3 bases at J, with 9 bases in the middle. The germline V gene encodes CDR1 MNHNY and CDR2 SVGAGI (reference sequence). The CDR3 runs to 12 residues. The CDR3 region has the DNA TGTGCCAGCAGCCAGGGGTTCTACGAGCAGTACTTC. This translates into CASSQGFYEQYF.

This chain links TRBV4-1 with TRBJ2-1, with 13 bases that match TRBD2. The trim removed 0 bases at V and 7 bases at J, leaving 12 bases unmatched. This CDR3 region has 19 residues. Germline CDR1 reads MGHRA; CDR2 reads YSYEKL. The chain's CDR3 is CASSQDVGFRGLAGNEQFF. The CDR3 region has the DNA TGCGCCAGCAGCCAAGACGTCGGCTTCAGGGGACTAGCGGGAAATGAGCAGTTCTTC.

The gene calls are TRBV5-4 and TRBJ2-6; no reliable D call. The CDR3 is 16 amino acids. Germline V gene sequence: CDR1 SGHNT, CDR2 YYREEE (reference sequence). Trimming took 3 bases from V and 7 from J, leaving 17 bases between them. This CDR3 is CASSSTDKRFANVLTF. CDR3 sequence (DNA): TGTGCCAGCAGCTCAACTGACAAAAGATTCGCCAACGTCCTGACTTTC.

CDR3 in amino acids: CASSPPTSGRAINTQYF. The CDR3 DNA reads as TGTGCCAGCTCACCACCGACTAGCGGGAGGGCCATTAATACGCAGTATTTT. This rearrangement joins TRBV18 to TRBJ2-3, with TRBD2 matching over 14 bases. V lost 0 bases to trimming and J lost 7 bases; unmatched junction nucleotides: 6. CDR3 length: 17 amino acids. CDR1 is KGHSH and CDR2 is LQKENI in the germline V gene. The complete variable domain, with remaining parts taken from reference TRBV18 and TRBJ2-3, reads NAGVMQNPRHLVRRRGQEARLRCSPMKGHSHVYWYRQLPEEGLKFMVYLQKENIIDESGMPKERFSAEFPKEGPSILRIQQVVRGDSAAYFCASSPPTSGRAINTQYFGPGTRLTVL.

This clone was observed a single time. The genes are TRBV18 and TRBJ2-7; D is perhaps TRBD1 (5 bases). The CDR3 has 14 amino acids. V gave up 5 bases and J gave up 5 bases, with 16 bases separating them. In germline, CDR1 is KGHSH, CDR2 LQKENI. CDR3 region: CASSTTRQSDEQYF. Written as DNA, the CDR3 is TGTGCCAGCTCAACCACGAGACAGAGCGACGAGCAGTACTTC.

The gene calls are TRBV7-2 and TRBJ1-3; D is undetermined. This CDR3 has 15 residues. Germline lookup yields CDR1 SGHTA and CDR2 FQGNSA. V gave up 5 bases and J gave up 2 bases, with 13 bases separating them. Here the CDR3 DNA reads TGTGCCAGCAGCCTCGTATCAGCGGCTGGAAACACCATATATTTT. Translating gives CASSLVSAAGNTIYF.

The V gene is TRBV5-1, the J gene TRBJ2-7, with D perhaps matching TRBD1 or TRBD2 (5 bases each). The V and J ends lost 4 bases and 2 bases respectively, with 13 bases between them. This CDR3 spans 14 amino acids. CDR1 SGHRS and CDR2 YFSETQ come from the germline V gene. The CDR3 coding sequence is TGCGCCAGCAGCCTCGGGGCAGAACCCTACGAGCAGTACTTC. Encoded protein: CASSLGAEPYEQYF.

V usage is TRBV6-1 and J usage is TRBJ2-2, with 10 bases that match TRBD2. The CDR3 consists of 15 residues. Germline lookup yields CDR1 MNHNS and CDR2 SASEGT. V shed 3 bases, J shed 5 bases, and the junction held 3 bases outside the gene matches. The CDR3 loop reads CASSEASGSTGELFF. The CDR3 coding sequence is TGTGCCAGCAGTGAGGCTAGCGGGAGTACCGGGGAGCTGTTTTTT.

The gene calls are TRBV27 and TRBJ1-5, with D possibly being TRBD1 (6 bases). Germline CDR1 reads MNHEY; CDR2 reads SMNVEV (reference sequence). Trimming removed 6 bases at V and 1 base at J, with 13 bases between. This CDR3 is built from 15 residues. This CDR3 reads CASSPQGLSNQPQHF. In DNA form, the CDR3 reads TGTGCCAGCAGCCCCCAGGGGTTGAGCAATCAGCCCCAGCATTTT.

The J gene is TRBJ2-2, the V gene TRBV19; 8 bases match TRBD2. V was clipped by 1 base and J by 5 bases; unmatched bases: 0. The CDR3 spans 14 residues. CDR1 is LNHDA, CDR2 SQIVND, per germline (reference sequence). As DNA, the CDR3 is TGTGCCAGTAGTATAGTAGCGGGGACCGGGGAGCTGTTTTTT. It yields the protein CASSIVAGTGELFF.

CDR3 sequence reads: CASSDANTGELFF. The CDR3 DNA reads as TGCGCCAGCAGTGACGCGAACACCGGGGAGCTGTTTTTT. This rearrangement joins TRBV10-1 to TRBJ2-2; no clear D gene. This CDR3 has 13 amino acids. The germline V gene has CDR1 WNHNN and CDR2 SYGVQD (reference sequence). Trimming pared 3 bases from V and 0 bases from J, leaving 2 bases between.

The chain couples TRBV4-2 to TRBJ2-3; 11 positions agree with TRBD2. Unmatched junction bases numbered 4, after V lost 4 bases and J lost 4 bases. The V gene's germline CDR1 is LGHNA and CDR2 YNFKEQ. The CDR3 covers 15 residues. CDR3 loop: CASSRTLAGADTQYF. The CDR3 region has the DNA TGTGCCAGCAGCCGAACACTAGCGGGAGCAGATACGCAGTATTTT.

CDR3 region: CASSSDTYEQYF. The DNA for the CDR3 is TGTGCCAGCAGCAGCGACACCTACGAGCAGTACTTC. This chain connects TRBV11-3 to TRBJ2-7; no clear D. Trimming took 5 bases from V and 2 from J, leaving 7 bases between them. Germline CDR1 SGHNT, CDR2 YENEEA. The CDR3 extends over 12 amino acids.

This clone turned up a few times. The chain is built from TRBV11-3 and TRBJ2-3, with D maybe TRBD2 (5 bases). The CDR3 consists of 15 residues. Between the trimmed V and J ends, which lost 3 bases and 5 bases, there was a span of 15 bases. Looked up from germline, CDR1 is SGHNT and CDR2 is YENEEA. The CDR3 protein is CASSFYSGRGDTQYF. The CDR3 DNA follows: TGTGCCAGCAGCTTTTACAGCGGTCGCGGAGATACGCAGTATTTT.

J is TRBJ2-3 and V is TRBV12-5; 10 bases match TRBD2. Germline loops: CDR1 LGHNT, CDR2 FRNRAP. The CDR3 consists of 15 residues. With V trimmed by 7 bases and J by 2 bases, 6 bases remained unmatched. CDR3 DNA sequence: TGTGCTAGTGCCGGACTAGCGGAGCACACAGATACGCAGTATTTT. Protein: CASAGLAEHTDTQYF.

The chain joins TRBV13 to TRBJ2-2, with 8 bases lining up with TRBD2. This CDR3 comprises 16 residues. Trimming took 1 base from V and 4 from J; bases not matched to a gene: 5. The germline gives CDR1 PRHDT, CDR2 FYEKMQ (reference sequence). CDR3 amino acids: CASSLEAGVSTGELFF. CDR3 DNA sequence: TGTGCCAGCAGCTTAGAAGCGGGAGTAAGCACCGGGGAGCTGTTTTTT.

V gene TRBV6-1 combines with J gene TRBJ2-5; D is undetermined. CDR1 is MNHNS and CDR2 is SASEGT in the germline V gene. This CDR3 is built from 14 residues. Trimming shortened V by 5 bases and J by 2 bases, and 12 bases separated the two germline ends. CDR3 residues: CASSRQGPQETQYF. CDR3 nucleotides: TGTGCCAGCAGTCGGCAAGGACCGCAAGAGACCCAGTACTTC.